What follows is one TCR beta chain and its context. The sample belongs to a study of shared clonotypes between healthy human individuals. Germline V CDR1 and CDR2: SQVTM, ANQGSEA. This CDR3 is built from 13 residues. Trimming left V 3 bases short and J 2 bases short, with 10 bases between. Some clones are missing from TCRdb's copy, which holds only in-frame ones; the method was immunoSEQ multiplex PCR. The sample gives about 1.1 million clones, around three quarters of which show up once; 0.89% is in the top ten. This clonotype was sampled from a man between 18 and 35 years old in good health. Some clones in this sample may be carry-over from other donors' samples. The V call is TRBV29-1, the J call TRBJ2-5, with D perhaps being TRBD1 or TRBD2 (5 bases each). Sequencing was carried out using memory CD4+ T cells from PBMCs. Subset described: CD45RA-negative fraction. The CDR3: CSVDSWGQETQYF. CDR3 in DNA: TGCAGCGTTGACTCTTGGGGGCAAGAGACCCAGTACTTC.